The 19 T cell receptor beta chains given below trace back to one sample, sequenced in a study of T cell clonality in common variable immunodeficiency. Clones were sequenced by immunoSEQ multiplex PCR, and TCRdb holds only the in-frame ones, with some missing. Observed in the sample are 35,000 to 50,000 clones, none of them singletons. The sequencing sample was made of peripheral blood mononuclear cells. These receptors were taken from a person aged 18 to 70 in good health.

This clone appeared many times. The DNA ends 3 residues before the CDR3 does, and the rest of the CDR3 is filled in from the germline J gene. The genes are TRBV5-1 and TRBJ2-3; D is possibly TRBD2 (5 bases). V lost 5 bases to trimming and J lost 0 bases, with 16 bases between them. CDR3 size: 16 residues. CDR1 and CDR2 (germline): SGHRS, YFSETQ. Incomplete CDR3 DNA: TGCGCCAGCAGAACCCCCCTAGCCAAAAGCACAGATACG. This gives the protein CASRTPLAKSTDT. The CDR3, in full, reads CASRTPLAKSTDTQYF.

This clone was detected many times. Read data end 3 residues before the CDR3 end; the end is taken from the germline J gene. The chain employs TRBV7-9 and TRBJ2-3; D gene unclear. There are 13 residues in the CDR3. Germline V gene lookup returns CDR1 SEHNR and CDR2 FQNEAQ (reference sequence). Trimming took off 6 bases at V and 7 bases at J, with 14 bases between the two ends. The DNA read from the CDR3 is TGTGCCAGCAGTTCCTCCCAGGTCAATACG. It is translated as CASSSSQVNT. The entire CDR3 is CASSSSQVNTQYF.

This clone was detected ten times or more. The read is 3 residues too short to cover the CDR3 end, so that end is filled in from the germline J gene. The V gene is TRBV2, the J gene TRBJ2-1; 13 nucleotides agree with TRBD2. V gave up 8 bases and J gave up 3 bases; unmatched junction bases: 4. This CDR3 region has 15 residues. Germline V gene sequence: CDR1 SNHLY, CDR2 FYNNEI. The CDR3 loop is CASGRLAGGYNEQFF. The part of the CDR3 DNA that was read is TGTGCCAGCGGAAGACTAGCGGGGGGCTACAATGAG.

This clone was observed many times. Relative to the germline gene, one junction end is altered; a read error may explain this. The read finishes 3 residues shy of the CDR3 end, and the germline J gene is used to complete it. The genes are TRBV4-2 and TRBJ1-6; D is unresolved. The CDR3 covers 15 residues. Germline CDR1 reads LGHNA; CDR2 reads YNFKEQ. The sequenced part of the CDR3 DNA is TGCGCCAGCAGCCAAGATCGGGTGAGTTATTCACCC. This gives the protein CASSQDRVSYSP. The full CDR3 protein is CASSQDRVSYSPLHF.

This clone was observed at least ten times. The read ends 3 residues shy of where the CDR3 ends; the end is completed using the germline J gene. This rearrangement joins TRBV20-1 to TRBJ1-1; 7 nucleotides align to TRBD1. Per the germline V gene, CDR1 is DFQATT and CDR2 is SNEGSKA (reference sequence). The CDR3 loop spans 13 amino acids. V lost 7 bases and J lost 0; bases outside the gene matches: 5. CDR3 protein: CSVRQGVNTEAFF. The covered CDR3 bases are TGCAGTGTGAGGCAGGGGGTGAACACTGAA.

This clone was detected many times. The part of the CDR3 DNA that was read is TGCGCCAGCAGCTTAACGGGACTCCCGTCCTACGAG. Protein sequence: CASSLTGLPSYE. The complete CDR3 sequence is CASSLTGLPSYEQYF. The chain carries TRBV5-1 and TRBJ2-7; TRBD2 might be the D (6 bases). The read ends 3 residues before the CDR3 terminus; that terminus is restored from the germline J gene. The V and J ends lost 2 bases and 1 base respectively, with 13 bases between them. The CDR3 length is 15 residues. Germline V lookup: CDR1 SGHRS, CDR2 YFSETQ.

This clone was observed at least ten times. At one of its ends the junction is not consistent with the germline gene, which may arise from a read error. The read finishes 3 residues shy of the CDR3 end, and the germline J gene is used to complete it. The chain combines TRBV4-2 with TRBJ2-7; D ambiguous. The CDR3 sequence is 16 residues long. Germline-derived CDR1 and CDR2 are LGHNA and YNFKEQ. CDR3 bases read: TGCGCCAGCAGCCAATATTTTCCGGGTCTCTCCTACGAG. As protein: CASSQYFPGLSYE. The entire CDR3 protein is CASSQYFPGLSYEQYF.

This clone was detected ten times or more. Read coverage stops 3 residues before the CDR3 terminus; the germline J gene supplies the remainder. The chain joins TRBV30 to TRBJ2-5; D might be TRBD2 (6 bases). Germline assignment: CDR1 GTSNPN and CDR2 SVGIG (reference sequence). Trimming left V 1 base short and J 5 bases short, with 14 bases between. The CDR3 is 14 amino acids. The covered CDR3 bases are TGTGCCTGGAGTGGGGCTGGGGGGTTTGAGACC. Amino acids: CAWSGAGGFET. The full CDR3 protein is CAWSGAGGFETQYF.

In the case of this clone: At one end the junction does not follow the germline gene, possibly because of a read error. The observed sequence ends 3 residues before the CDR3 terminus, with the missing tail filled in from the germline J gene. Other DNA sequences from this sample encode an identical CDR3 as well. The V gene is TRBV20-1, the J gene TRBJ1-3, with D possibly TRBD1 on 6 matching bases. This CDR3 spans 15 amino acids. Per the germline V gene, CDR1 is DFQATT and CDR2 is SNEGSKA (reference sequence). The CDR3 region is CSARGGAASGNTIYF. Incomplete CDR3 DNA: TGCAGTGCTCGGGGGGGGGCGGCCTCTGGAAACACG.

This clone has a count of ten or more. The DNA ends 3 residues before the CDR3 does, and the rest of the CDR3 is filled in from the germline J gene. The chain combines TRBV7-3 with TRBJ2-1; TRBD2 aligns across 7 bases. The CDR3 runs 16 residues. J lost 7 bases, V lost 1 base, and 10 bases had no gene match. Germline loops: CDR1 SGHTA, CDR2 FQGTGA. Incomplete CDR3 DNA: TGTGCCAGCAGCTTAAGGGAGGGAGCGGGTCCTAATGAG. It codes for CASSLREGAGPNE. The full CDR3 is CASSLREGAGPNEQFF.

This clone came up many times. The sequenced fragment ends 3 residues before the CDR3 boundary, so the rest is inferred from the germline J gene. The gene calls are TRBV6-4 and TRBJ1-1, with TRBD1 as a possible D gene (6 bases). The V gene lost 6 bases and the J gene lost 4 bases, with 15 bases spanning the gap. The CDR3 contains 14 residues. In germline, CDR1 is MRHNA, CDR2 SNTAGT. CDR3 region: CASRLQGSATEAFF. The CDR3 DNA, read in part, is TGTGCCAGCAGGCTACAGGGTAGCGCCACTGAA.

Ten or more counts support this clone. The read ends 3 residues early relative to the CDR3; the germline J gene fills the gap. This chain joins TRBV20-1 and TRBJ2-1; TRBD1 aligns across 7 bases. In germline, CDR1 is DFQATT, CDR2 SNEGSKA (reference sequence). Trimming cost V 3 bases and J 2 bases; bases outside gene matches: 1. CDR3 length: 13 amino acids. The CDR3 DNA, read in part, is TGCAGTGCTAGCGGGACAGCCTACAATGAG. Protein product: CSASGTAYNE. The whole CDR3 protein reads CSASGTAYNEQFF.

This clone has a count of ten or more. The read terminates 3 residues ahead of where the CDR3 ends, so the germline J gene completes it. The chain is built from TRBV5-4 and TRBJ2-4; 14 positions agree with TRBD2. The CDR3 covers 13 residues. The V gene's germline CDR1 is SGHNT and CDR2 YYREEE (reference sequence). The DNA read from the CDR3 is TGTGCCAGCAGCTCCGGGACTAGCGGGAGT. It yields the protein CASSSGTSGS. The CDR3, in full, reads CASSSGTSGSQYF.

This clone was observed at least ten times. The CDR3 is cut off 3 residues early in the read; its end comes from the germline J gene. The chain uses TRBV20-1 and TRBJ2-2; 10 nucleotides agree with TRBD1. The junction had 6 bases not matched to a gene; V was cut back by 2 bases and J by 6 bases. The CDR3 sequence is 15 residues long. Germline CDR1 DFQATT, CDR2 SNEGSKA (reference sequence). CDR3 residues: CSARRGTGVAGELFF. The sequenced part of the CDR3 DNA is TGCAGTGCTAGACGGGGGACAGGGGTCGCCGGGGAG.

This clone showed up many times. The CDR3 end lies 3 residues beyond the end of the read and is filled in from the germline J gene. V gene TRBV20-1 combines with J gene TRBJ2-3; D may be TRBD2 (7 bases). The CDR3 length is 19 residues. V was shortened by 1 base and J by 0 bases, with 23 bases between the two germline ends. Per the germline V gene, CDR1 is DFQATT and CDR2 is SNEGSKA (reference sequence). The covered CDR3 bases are TGCAGTGCTAGAGTAACCGGGGGGCCTAATTTTTTTAGCACAGATACG. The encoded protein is CSARVTGGPNFFSTDT. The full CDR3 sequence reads CSARVTGGPNFFSTDTQYF.

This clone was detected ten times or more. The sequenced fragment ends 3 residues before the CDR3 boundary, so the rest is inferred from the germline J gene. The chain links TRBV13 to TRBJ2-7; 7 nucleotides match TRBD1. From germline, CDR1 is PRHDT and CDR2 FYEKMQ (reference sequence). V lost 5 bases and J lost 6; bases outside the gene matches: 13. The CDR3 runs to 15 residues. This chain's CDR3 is CASSPLITGDSEQYF. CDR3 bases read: TGTGCCAGCAGCCCCCTAATAACAGGGGATTCCGAG.

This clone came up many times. Here the CDR3 reads CASSEGGLGYYGYTF. Partial CDR3 DNA: TGTGCCAGCAGTGAAGGCGGTTTAGGTTACTATGGC. The chain recombines TRBV2 with TRBJ1-2; D is undetermined. The read finishes 3 residues shy of the CDR3 end, and the germline J gene is used to complete it. V lost 1 base and J lost 3, with 12 bases in between. The germline V gene encodes CDR1 SNHLY and CDR2 FYNNEI. The CDR3 totals 15 residues.

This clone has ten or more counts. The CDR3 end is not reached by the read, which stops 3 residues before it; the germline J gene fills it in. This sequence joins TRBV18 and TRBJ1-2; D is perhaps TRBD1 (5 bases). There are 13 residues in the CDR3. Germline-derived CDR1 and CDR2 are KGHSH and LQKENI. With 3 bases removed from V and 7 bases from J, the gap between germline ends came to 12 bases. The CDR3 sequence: CASSPDRIGGYTF. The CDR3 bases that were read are TGTGCCAGCTCACCCGACAGAATTGGTGGC.

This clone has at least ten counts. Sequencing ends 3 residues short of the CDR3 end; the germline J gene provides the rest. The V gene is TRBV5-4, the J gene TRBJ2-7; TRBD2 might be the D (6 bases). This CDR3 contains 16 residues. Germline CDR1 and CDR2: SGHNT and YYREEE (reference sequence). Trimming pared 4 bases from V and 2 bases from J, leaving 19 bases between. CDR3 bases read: TGTGCCAGCAGCGGCTCTACGGGACTTAACCCCTACGAG. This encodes CASSGSTGLNPYE. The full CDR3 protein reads CASSGSTGLNPYEQYF.